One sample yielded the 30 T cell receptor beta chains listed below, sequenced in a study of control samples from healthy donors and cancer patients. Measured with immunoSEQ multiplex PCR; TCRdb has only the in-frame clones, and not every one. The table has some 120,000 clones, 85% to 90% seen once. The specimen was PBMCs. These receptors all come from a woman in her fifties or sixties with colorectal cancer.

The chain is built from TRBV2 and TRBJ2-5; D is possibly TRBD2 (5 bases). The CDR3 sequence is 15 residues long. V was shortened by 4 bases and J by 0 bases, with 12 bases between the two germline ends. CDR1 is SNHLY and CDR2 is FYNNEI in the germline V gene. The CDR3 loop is CASSARGRHQETQYF. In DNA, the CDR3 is TGTGCCAGCAGTGCGCGCGGGCGACACCAAGAGACCCAGTACTTC.

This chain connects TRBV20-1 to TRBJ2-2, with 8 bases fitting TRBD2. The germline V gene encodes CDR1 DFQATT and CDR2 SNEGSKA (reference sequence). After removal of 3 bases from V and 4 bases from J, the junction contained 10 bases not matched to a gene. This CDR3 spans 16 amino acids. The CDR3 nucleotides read TGCAGTGCTAGTCGGCGGGGGGCGGAAAGCACCGGGGAGCTGTTTTTT. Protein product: CSASRRGAESTGELFF.

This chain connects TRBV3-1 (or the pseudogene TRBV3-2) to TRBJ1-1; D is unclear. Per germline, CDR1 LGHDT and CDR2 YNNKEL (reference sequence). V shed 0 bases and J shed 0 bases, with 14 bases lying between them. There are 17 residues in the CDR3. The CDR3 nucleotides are TGTGCCAGCAGCCAAGAGAGGTCCTACGGCCTGAACACTGAAGCTTTCTTT. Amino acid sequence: CASSQERSYGLNTEAFF.

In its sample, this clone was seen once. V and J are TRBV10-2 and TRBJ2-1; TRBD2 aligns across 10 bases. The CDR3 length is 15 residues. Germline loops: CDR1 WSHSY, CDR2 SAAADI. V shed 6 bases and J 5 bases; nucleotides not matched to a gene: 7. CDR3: CASSSLAGANNEQFF. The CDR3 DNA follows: TGCGCCAGCAGCTCTCTAGCGGGAGCCAACAATGAGCAGTTCTTC.

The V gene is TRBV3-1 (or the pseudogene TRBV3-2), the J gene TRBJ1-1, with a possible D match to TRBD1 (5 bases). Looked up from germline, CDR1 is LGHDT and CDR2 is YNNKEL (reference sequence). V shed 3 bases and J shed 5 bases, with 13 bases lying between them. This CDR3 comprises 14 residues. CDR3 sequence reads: CASSHYDRGTEAFF. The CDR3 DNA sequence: TGTGCCAGCAGCCACTATGATCGGGGGACTGAAGCTTTCTTT.

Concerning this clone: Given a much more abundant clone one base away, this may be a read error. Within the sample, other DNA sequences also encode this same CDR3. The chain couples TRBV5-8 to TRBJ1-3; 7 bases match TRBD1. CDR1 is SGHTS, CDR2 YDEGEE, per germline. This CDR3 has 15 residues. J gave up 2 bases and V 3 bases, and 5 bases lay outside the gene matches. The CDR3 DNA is TGTGCCAGCAGCTCAGACAGGGTCCCTGGAAACACCATATATTTT. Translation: CASSSDRVPGNTIYF.

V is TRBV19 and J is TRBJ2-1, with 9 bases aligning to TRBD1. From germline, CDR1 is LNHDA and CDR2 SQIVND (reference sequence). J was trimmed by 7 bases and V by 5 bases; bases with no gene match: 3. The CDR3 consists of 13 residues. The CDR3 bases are TGTGCCAGTAGTGTGACAGGGGGGAATGAGCAGTTCTTC. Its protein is CASSVTGGNEQFF.

The CDR3 here is CASMTSGAEDTQYF. The CDR3 region has the DNA TGTGCCAGTATGACTAGCGGGGCAGAGGATACGCAGTATTTT. The chain has TRBV19 and TRBJ2-3; 11 positions match TRBD2. The germline gives CDR1 LNHDA, CDR2 SQIVND (reference sequence). The CDR3 has 14 amino acids. The V segment lost 7 bases and the J segment 6 bases; nucleotides outside the gene matches: 6.

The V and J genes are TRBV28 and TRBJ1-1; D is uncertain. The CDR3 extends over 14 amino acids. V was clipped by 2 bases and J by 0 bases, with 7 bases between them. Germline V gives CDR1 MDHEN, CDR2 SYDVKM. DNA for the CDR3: TGTGCCAGCAGTTTAAGGCTTCTGAACACTGAAGCTTTCTTT. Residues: CASSLRLLNTEAFF.

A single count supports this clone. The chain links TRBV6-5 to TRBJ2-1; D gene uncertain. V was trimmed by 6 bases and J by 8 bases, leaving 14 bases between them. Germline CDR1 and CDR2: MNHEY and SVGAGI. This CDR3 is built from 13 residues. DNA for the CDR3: TGTGCCAGCAGGATATATACCGGAGATGAGCAGTTCTTC. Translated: CASRIYTGDEQFF.

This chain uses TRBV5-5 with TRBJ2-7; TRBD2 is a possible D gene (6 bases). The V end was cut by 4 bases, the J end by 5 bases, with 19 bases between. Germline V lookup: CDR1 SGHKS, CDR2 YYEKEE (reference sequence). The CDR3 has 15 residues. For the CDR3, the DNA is TGTGCCAGCAGCCGTGGTAGCGGTTTAGGGAACGAGCAGTACTTC. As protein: CASSRGSGLGNEQYF.

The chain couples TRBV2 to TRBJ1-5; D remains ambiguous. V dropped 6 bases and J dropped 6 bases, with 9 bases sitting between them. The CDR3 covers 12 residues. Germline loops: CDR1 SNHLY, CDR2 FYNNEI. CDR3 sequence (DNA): TGTGCCAGCAGCCAGGAAAGTCAGCCCCAGCATTTT. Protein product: CASSQESQPQHF.

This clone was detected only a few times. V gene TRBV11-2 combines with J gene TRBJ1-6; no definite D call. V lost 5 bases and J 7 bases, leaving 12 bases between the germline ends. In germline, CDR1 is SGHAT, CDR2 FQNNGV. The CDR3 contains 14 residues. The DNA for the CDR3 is TGTGCCAGCAGCCCTCATGCCAGAAATTCACCCCTCCACTTT. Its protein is CASSPHARNSPLHF.

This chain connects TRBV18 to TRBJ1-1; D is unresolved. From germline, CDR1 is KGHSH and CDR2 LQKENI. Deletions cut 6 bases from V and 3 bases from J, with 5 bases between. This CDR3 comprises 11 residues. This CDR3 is CASSLDTEAFF. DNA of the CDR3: TGTGCCAGCTCCCTCGACACTGAAGCTTTCTTT.

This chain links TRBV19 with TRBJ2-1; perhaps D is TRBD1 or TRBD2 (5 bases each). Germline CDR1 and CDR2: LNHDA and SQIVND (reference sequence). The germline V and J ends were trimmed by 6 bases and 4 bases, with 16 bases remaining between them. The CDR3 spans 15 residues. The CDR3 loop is CASRARDVRYNEQFF. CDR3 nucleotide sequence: TGTGCCAGTAGGGCCCGGGACGTAAGATACAATGAGCAGTTCTTC.

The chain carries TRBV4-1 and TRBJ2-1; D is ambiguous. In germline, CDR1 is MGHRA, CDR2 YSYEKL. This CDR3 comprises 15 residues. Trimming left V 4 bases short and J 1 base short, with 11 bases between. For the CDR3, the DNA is TGCGCCAGCAGCCTGGTATACGGGTCCTACAATGAGCAGTTCTTC. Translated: CASSLVYGSYNEQFF.

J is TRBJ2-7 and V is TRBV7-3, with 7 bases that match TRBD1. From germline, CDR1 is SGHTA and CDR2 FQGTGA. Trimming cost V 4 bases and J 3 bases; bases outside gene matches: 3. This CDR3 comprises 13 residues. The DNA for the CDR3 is TGTGCCAGCAGCTGGGACAGAGACTACGAGCAGTACTTC. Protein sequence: CASSWDRDYEQYF.

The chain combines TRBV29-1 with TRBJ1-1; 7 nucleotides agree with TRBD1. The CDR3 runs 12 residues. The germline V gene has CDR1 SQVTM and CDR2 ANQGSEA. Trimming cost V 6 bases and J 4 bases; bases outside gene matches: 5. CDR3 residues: CSVEQGPTEAFF. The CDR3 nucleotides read TGCAGCGTCGAACAGGGGCCCACTGAAGCTTTCTTT. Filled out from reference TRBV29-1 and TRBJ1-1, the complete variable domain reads SAVISQKPSRDICQRGTSLTIQCQVDSQVTMMFWYRQQPGQSLTLIATANQGSEATYESGFVIDKFPISRPNLTFSTLTVSNMSPEDSSIYLCSVEQGPTEAFFGQGTRLTVV.

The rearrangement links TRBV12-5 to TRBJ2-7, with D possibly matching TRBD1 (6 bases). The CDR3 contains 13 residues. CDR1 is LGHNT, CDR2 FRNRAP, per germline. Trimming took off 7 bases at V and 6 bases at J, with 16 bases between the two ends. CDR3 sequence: CASALVGASEQYF. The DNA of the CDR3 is TGTGCTAGTGCCCTGGTGGGGGCCAGCGAGCAGTACTTC.

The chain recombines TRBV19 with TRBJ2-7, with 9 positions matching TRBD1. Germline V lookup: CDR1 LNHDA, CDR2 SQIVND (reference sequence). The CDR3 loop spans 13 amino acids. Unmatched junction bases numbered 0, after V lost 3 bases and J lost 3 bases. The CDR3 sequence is CASSMDRGYEQYF. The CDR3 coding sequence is TGTGCCAGTAGTATGGACAGGGGCTACGAGCAGTACTTC. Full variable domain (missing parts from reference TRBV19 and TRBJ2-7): DGGITQSPKYLFRKEGQNVTLSCEQNLNHDAMYWYRQDPGQGLRLIYYSQIVNDFQKGDIAEGYSVSREKKESFPLTVTSAQKNPTAFYLCASSMDRGYEQYFGPGTRLTVT.

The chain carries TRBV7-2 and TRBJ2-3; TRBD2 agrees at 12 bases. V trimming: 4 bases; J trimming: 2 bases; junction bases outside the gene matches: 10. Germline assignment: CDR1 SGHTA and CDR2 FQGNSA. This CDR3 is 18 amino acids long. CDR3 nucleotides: TGTGCCAGCAGCTCCCTAGCGACTAGCGGGAGTAACACAGATACGCAGTATTTT. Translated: CASSSLATSGSNTDTQYF.

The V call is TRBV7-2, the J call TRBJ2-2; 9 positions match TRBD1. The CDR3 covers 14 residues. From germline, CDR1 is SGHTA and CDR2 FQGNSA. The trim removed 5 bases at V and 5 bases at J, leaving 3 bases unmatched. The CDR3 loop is CASSHDRGTGELFF. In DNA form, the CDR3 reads TGTGCCAGCAGCCATGACAGGGGGACCGGGGAGCTGTTTTTT.

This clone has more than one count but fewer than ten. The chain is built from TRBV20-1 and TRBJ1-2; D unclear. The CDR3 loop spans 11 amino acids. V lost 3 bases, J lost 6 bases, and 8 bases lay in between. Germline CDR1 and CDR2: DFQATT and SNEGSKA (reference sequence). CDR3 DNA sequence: TGCAGTGCTAGTCGCACAGATGGCTACACCTTC. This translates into CSASRTDGYTF.

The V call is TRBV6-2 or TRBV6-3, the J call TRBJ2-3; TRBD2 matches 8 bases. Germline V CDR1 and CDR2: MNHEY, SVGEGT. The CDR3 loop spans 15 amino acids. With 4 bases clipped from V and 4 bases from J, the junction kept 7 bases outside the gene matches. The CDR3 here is CASSSIRRGADTQYF. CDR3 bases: TGTGCCAGCAGTTCCATCCGGCGGGGGGCAGATACGCAGTATTTT.

CDR3 in amino acids: CASRTTRDTGELFF. CDR3 DNA: TGTGCCAGCAGAACCACGCGGGACACCGGGGAGCTGTTTTTT. The gene calls are TRBV21-1 and TRBJ2-2; the table names TRBD2, a call not compared with the DNA. TRBV21-1 is a listed pseudogene. CDR3 length equals 14 residues.

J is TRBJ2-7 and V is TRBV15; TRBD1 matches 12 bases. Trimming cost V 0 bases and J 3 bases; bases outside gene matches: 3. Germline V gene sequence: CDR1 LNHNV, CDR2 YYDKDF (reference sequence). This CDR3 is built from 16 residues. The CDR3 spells CATSREGQGASYEQYF. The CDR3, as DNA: TGTGCCACCAGCAGAGAGGGACAGGGGGCGAGCTACGAGCAGTACTTC.

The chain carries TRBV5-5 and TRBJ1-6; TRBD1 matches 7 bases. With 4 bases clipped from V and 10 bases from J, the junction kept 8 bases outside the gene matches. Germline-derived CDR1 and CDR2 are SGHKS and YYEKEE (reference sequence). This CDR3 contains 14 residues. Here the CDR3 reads CASSTGQRDSPLHF. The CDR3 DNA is TGTGCCAGCAGCACGGGACAGAGGGACTCACCCCTCCACTTT.

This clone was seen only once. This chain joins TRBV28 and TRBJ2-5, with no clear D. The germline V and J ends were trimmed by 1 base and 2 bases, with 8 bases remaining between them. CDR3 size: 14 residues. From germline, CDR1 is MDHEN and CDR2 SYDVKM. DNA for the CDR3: TGTGCCAGCAGTTTATATGGAGAACAAGAGACCCAGTACTTC. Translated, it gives CASSLYGEQETQYF. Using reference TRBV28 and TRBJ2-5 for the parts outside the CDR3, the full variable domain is DVKVTQSSRYLVKRTGEKVFLECVQDMDHENMFWYRQDPGLGLRLIYFSYDVKMKEKGDIPEGYSVSREKKERFSLILESASTNQTSMYLCASSLYGEQETQYFGPGTRLLVL.

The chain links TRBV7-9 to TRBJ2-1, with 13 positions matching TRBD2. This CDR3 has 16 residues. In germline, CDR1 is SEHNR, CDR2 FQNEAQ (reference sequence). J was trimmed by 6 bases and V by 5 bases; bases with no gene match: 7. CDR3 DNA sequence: TGTGCCAGCAGCCCCAGGACTAGCGGGAGTATCAATGAGCAGTTCTTC. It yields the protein CASSPRTSGSINEQFF.

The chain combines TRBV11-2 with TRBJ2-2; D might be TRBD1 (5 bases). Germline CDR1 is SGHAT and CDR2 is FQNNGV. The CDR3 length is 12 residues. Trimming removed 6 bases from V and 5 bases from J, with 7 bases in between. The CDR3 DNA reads TGTGCCAGCAGAAAGGGGACCGGGGAGCTGTTTTTT. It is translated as CASRKGTGELFF.